What follows is one T cell receptor (beta chain) and its context. The data were obtained in a study of cytomegalovirus exposure and HLA in healthy donors. Looked up from germline, CDR1 is PRHDT and CDR2 is FYEKMQ (reference sequence). This CDR3 has 16 amino acids. V was pared by 5 bases and J by 8 bases, with 24 bases between. With 60 Vbeta and 13 Jbeta primers, the PCR was carried out. TCRdb's copy holds only in-frame clones and misses some; the assay was immunoSEQ multiplex PCR. The table includes about 89,000 clones, approximately 82% detected once. This TCR was recovered from a female donor in good health and CMV-seropositive. Sequenced input: PBMCs. The chain carries TRBV13 and TRBJ1-2, with D possibly matching TRBD1 (6 bases). CDR3 sequence (DNA): TGTGCCAGCAGCCTCCACGCACAGGGCGGCGTACCGGGCTACACCTTC. It specifies CASSLHAQGGVPGYTF.